What follows are 9 T cell receptor beta chains derived from one specimen sequenced in a study of T-cell reconstitution after alpha-beta-depleted transplantation in children. Unique molecular identifiers tagged the TCRbeta library. TCRdb processed the PCR reads anew with MiXCR; each CDR3 protein has one entry. The sample holds 600,000 or so distinct CDR3 sequences, about 23% seen once. The sequences come from PBMCs, mostly from graft donor cells, collected 360 days after TCRalphabeta/CD19-depleted stem cell transplant. These receptors originate from a boy under two years old who had a stem cell transplant for acute myeloid leukemia, so the T cells may come from the graft donor.

The chain links TRBV20-1 to TRBJ2-1; 8 nucleotides align to TRBD1. Trimming took 0 bases from V and 6 from J; bases not matched to a gene: 10. The CDR3 loop spans 16 amino acids. Germline lookup yields CDR1 DFQATT and CDR2 SNEGSKA (reference sequence). CDR3 nucleotides: TGCAGTGCTAGAGATCAAAGTAAAACAGGGGGCAATGAGCAGTTCTTC. This gives the protein CSARDQSKTGGNEQFF.

This clonotype was counted many times. V and J are TRBV12-3 or TRBV12-4 and TRBJ1-6; no clear D gene. Trimming removed 4 bases at V and 9 bases at J, with 10 bases between. The CDR3 has 13 residues. The CDR3 DNA follows: TGTGCCAGCAGTTCCACCCAGATTTCACCCCTCCACTTT. It specifies CASSSTQISPLHF.

CDR3 sequence reads: CASSSRGAGANVLTF. The CDR3 DNA reads as TGTGCCAGCAGCTCCCGGGGGGCCGGGGCCAACGTCCTGACTTTC. The genes are TRBV7-2 and TRBJ2-6; tentative D call: TRBD2 (7 bases). V was clipped by 4 bases and J by 4 bases, with 11 bases between them. The germline V gene encodes CDR1 SGHTA and CDR2 FQGNSA. The CDR3 extends over 15 amino acids.

This clonotype was counted only a few times. The chain recombines TRBV5-1 with TRBJ2-3; the match to TRBD2 covers 9 bases. J was trimmed by 4 bases and V by 0 bases; bases with no gene match: 9. The CDR3 runs 17 residues. The V gene's germline CDR1 is SGHRS and CDR2 YFSETQ. CDR3 DNA sequence: TGCGCCAGCAGCTTGGCGAGGAGCGGGGGGAAGGCAGATACGCAGTATTTT. It is translated as CASSLARSGGKADTQYF.

This clonotype came up a few times. The chain recombines TRBV20-1 with TRBJ1-2; 11 bases match TRBD1. CDR1 and CDR2 from the germline V gene are DFQATT and SNEGSKA (reference sequence). The trim removed 3 bases at V and 6 bases at J, leaving 6 bases unmatched. This CDR3 has 14 amino acids. CDR3: CSARGGTGGNGYTF. In DNA form, the CDR3 reads TGCAGTGCTAGGGGGGGGACAGGGGGTAATGGCTACACCTTC.

Ten or more counts support this clonotype. The V call is TRBV14, the J call TRBJ2-6; unclear D gene. The germline V and J ends were trimmed by 3 bases and 2 bases, with 5 bases remaining between them. This CDR3 has 14 residues. Germline V gene lookup returns CDR1 SGHDN and CDR2 FVKESK. CDR3 residues: CASSHVPGANVLTF. The CDR3 DNA reads as TGTGCCAGCAGCCACGTACCTGGGGCCAACGTCCTGACTTTC.

This clonotype was seen ten or more times. The V call is TRBV29-1, the J call TRBJ2-7; 7 bases line up with TRBD2. V lost 5 bases to trimming and J lost 5 bases; unmatched junction nucleotides: 9. Germline CDR1 and CDR2: SQVTM and ANQGSEA. This CDR3 is 13 amino acids long. CDR3 bases: TGCAGCGTTCAACGCGGGGACTATCACGAGCAGTACTTC. This codes for CSVQRGDYHEQYF.

This clonotype was seen a few times. This sequence joins TRBV24-1 and TRBJ1-4; D remains ambiguous. Germline V CDR1 and CDR2: KGHDR, SFDVKD. CDR3 length: 14 amino acids. Trimming pared 2 bases from V and 7 bases from J, leaving 10 bases between. The DNA for the CDR3 is TGTGCCACCAGTGATTCTCGCTACATTGAAAAACTGTTTTTT. Translating it yields CATSDSRYIEKLFF.

This clonotype has more than one count but fewer than ten. The rearrangement joins TRBV10-3 to TRBJ1-1, with D perhaps matching TRBD1 (6 bases). The CDR3 covers 13 residues. Germline V gene data show CDR1 as ENHRY and CDR2 as SYGVKD. V gave up 4 bases and J gave up 1 base, with 7 bases separating them. The DNA for the CDR3 is TGTGCCATCAGTGGACAGGAGAACACTGAAGCTTTCTTT. It is translated as CAISGQENTEAFF.